These 23 T cell receptor beta chains were sequenced from one sample in a study of blood T cell repertoires in COVID-19. Here immunoSEQ multiplex PCR was the method, and the copy in TCRdb shows in-frame clones only, minus some. This table has about 170,000 clones, 70% to 90% appearing once. The material sequenced was peripheral blood. All receptors derive from a man in his fifties who had recovered from COVID-19.

The sample holds one count of this clone. This chain connects TRBV7-2 to TRBJ2-3; D is ambiguous. The V end was cut by 2 bases, the J end by 1 base, with 4 bases between. The CDR3 spans 13 residues. CDR1 SGHTA and CDR2 FQGNSA come from the germline V gene. The CDR3 nucleotides read TGTGCCAGCAGCTTATATGGCACAGATACGCAGTATTTT. Translating gives CASSLYGTDTQYF.

The chain employs TRBV10-3 and TRBJ1-1, with D uncertain. The CDR3 is 14 amino acids. Deletions cut 4 bases from V and 1 base from J, with 10 bases between. The germline V gene has CDR1 ENHRY and CDR2 SYGVKD. The CDR3 loop is CAISGRGSNTEAFF. CDR3 bases: TGTGCCATCAGTGGGCGGGGATCGAACACTGAAGCTTTCTTT.

The V call is TRBV9, the J call TRBJ1-2, with 10 nucleotides matching TRBD1. This CDR3 has 17 amino acids. Germline V lookup: CDR1 SGDLS, CDR2 YYNGEE. V dropped 4 bases and J dropped 0; count of bases not matched to a gene: 9. The CDR3 sequence is CASSSRRGQGANYGYTF. CDR3 in DNA: TGTGCCAGCAGCTCCCGCCGAGGACAGGGGGCTAACTATGGCTACACCTTC. Using reference TRBV9 and TRBJ1-2 for the parts outside the CDR3, the full variable domain is DSGVTQTPKHLITATGQRVTLRCSPRSGDLSVYWYQQSLDQGLQFLIQYYNGEERAKGNILERFSAQQFPDLHSELNLSSLELGDSALYFCASSSRRGQGANYGYTFGSGTRLTVV.

The chain couples TRBV27 to TRBJ2-7; D may be TRBD2 (5 bases). V lost 3 bases to trimming and J lost 1 base, with 10 bases between them. CDR1 is MNHEY and CDR2 is SMNVEV in the germline V gene (reference sequence). This CDR3 comprises 14 residues. The CDR3 protein is CASSFDYASYEQYF. The CDR3 DNA is TGTGCCAGCAGTTTCGACTATGCGTCCTACGAGCAGTACTTC.

V and J are TRBV25-1 and TRBJ2-3; 11 bases fit TRBD2. CDR1 is MGHDK, CDR2 SYGVNS, per germline. The CDR3 has 15 residues. V lost 6 bases and J lost 0; bases outside the gene matches: 2. The CDR3 spells CASSRTSGSTDTQYF. The CDR3 DNA follows: TGTGCCAGCAGCAGGACTAGCGGGAGCACAGATACGCAGTATTTT.

The V and J genes are TRBV3-1 (or the pseudogene TRBV3-2) and TRBJ2-3; D may be TRBD1 (5 bases). The length of the CDR3 is 17 residues. Germline values: CDR1 LGHDT, CDR2 YNNKEL (reference sequence). V was clipped by 3 bases and J by 4 bases, with 20 bases between them. DNA for the CDR3: TGTGCCAGCAGCCAGGGCAGGGTACCCCTCCCTCCAGATACGCAGTATTTT. Amino acid sequence: CASSQGRVPLPPDTQYF.

The CDR3 DNA follows: TGCGCCAGCAGCCAAGACACTAGCGGGGGGGAAGAGACCCAGTACTTC. This encodes CASSQDTSGGEETQYF. This chain connects TRBV4-1 to TRBJ2-5; the match to TRBD2 covers 13 bases. From germline, CDR1 is MGHRA and CDR2 YSYEKL. Unmatched junction bases numbered 1, after V lost 0 bases and J lost 3 bases. CDR3 length equals 16 residues.

This clone was found a few times. As DNA, the CDR3 is TGTGCCAGCAAAAGGGAGGAGGGTACAGATACGCAGTATTTT. Amino acids: CASKREEGTDTQYF. V is TRBV6-6 and J is TRBJ2-3, with D possibly matching TRBD2 (6 bases). Trimming removed 7 bases from V and 3 bases from J, with 14 bases in between. Germline CDR1 reads MNHNY; CDR2 reads SVGAGI (reference sequence). The CDR3 totals 14 residues.

V gene TRBV19 combines with J gene TRBJ1-1; 8 bases match TRBD1. Looked up from germline, CDR1 is LNHDA and CDR2 is SQIVND (reference sequence). Germline trimming cut 0 bases from V and 4 bases from J; bases unmatched to any gene: 7. The CDR3 totals 16 residues. CDR3 DNA: TGTGCCAGTAGTATAGAGACAGGGACAGGCATCACTGAAGCTTTCTTT. Its protein product is CASSIETGTGITEAFF. Full variable domain (rest looked up from reference TRBV19 and TRBJ1-1): DGGITQSPKYLFRKEGQNVTLSCEQNLNHDAMYWYRQDPGQGLRLIYYSQIVNDFQKGDIAEGYSVSREKKESFPLTVTSAQKNPTAFYLCASSIETGTGITEAFFGQGTRLTVV.

This clone was counted a single time. The rearrangement uses TRBV20-1 and TRBJ1-1; no reliable D call. The CDR3 has 11 residues. The germline V gene has CDR1 DFQATT and CDR2 SNEGSKA (reference sequence). The CDR3 loop is CSLSIGTEAFF. CDR3 DNA: TGCAGCCTCTCTATCGGGACTGAAGCTTTCTTT.

The chain employs TRBV19 and TRBJ2-5, with D perhaps matching TRBD2 (5 bases). Trimming took off 6 bases at V and 7 bases at J, with 12 bases between the two ends. The germline V gene has CDR1 LNHDA and CDR2 SQIVND (reference sequence). This CDR3 is built from 12 residues. The CDR3 loop reads CASSPRVGTQYF. The CDR3 region has the DNA TGTGCCAGTAGCCCGCGGGTCGGGACCCAGTACTTC.

J is TRBJ1-3 and V is TRBV6-6; tentative D call: TRBD1 (6 bases). This CDR3 contains 15 residues. V shed 5 bases and J shed 0 bases, with 11 bases lying between them. Per the germline V gene, CDR1 is MNHNY and CDR2 is SVGAGI (reference sequence). The CDR3 sequence: CASSQQGISGNTIYF. The CDR3 nucleotides are TGTGCCAGCAGTCAACAGGGTATCTCTGGAAACACCATATATTTT.

The chain combines TRBV12-3 or TRBV12-4 with TRBJ2-2; D may be TRBD2 (6 bases). Between the trimmed V and J ends, which lost 3 bases and 6 bases, there was a span of 8 bases. The CDR3 totals 13 residues. The CDR3 reads CASSFGGPGELFF. CDR3 bases: TGTGCCAGCAGTTTCGGGGGTCCCGGGGAGCTGTTTTTT.

The CDR3, as DNA: TGTGCCAGCGTCTGGCACCCGGGCACTGAAGCTTTCTTT. This gives the protein CASVWHPGTEAFF. V usage is TRBV6-5 and J usage is TRBJ1-1; D is undetermined. Between the trimmed V and J ends, which lost 8 bases and 4 bases, there was a span of 14 bases. This CDR3 has 13 amino acids. Germline CDR1 MNHEY, CDR2 SVGAGI.

The CDR3 DNA reads as TGTGCCAGCAGCCAGGTAGCGGGAGAGGGCGAGCAGTACTTC. This translates into CASSQVAGEGEQYF. The genes are TRBV3-1 (or the pseudogene TRBV3-2) and TRBJ2-7, with 9 bases that match TRBD2. Per the germline V gene, CDR1 is LGHDT and CDR2 is YNNKEL (reference sequence). The CDR3 consists of 14 residues. V lost 3 bases to trimming and J lost 6 bases; unmatched junction nucleotides: 6.

J is TRBJ1-4 and V is TRBV15; D is uncertain. Trimming pared 1 base from V and 0 bases from J, leaving 12 bases between. Germline values: CDR1 LNHNV, CDR2 YYDKDF (reference sequence). There are 17 residues in the CDR3. The CDR3 sequence is CATSRGSGPATNEKLFF. The CDR3 DNA reads as TGTGCCACCAGCAGAGGATCAGGCCCCGCAACTAATGAAAAACTGTTTTTT.

The chain combines TRBV2 with TRBJ1-4; D not resolved. The germline gives CDR1 SNHLY, CDR2 FYNNEI. This CDR3 region has 13 residues. V was pared by 3 bases and J by 7 bases, with 9 bases between. DNA for the CDR3: TGTGCCAGCAGTGACCGGGGAGGTGAAAAACTGTTTTTT. It encodes CASSDRGGEKLFF. Combining the CDR3 with reference TRBV2 and TRBJ1-4 gives the whole variable domain EPEVTQTPSHQVTQMGQEVILRCVPISNHLYFYWYRQILGQKVEFLVSFYNNEISEKSEIFDDQFSVERPDGSNFTLKIRSTKLEDSAMYFCASSDRGGEKLFFGSGTQLSVL.

The rearrangement links TRBV19 to TRBJ1-5; 7 bases agree with TRBD1. With 3 bases clipped from V and 4 bases from J, the junction kept 12 bases outside the gene matches. The CDR3 is 17 amino acids. CDR1 and CDR2 (germline): LNHDA, SQIVND (reference sequence). DNA of the CDR3: TGTGCCAGTAGTATCTCAGGGGGACAATCTGGGAATCAGCCCCAGCATTTT. Its protein is CASSISGGQSGNQPQHF.

V usage is TRBV2 and J usage is TRBJ2-2; 8 nucleotides align to TRBD1. Germline values: CDR1 SNHLY, CDR2 FYNNEI. The V gene end was trimmed by 8 bases and the J gene end by 1 base; junction bases not matched to a gene: 3. The CDR3 spans 14 residues. CDR3 region: CASQGQENTGELFF. The CDR3 DNA follows: TGTGCCAGCCAGGGACAGGAGAACACCGGGGAGCTGTTTTTT. The variable domain in full, completed from reference TRBV2 and TRBJ2-2, reads EPEVTQTPSHQVTQMGQEVILRCVPISNHLYFYWYRQILGQKVEFLVSFYNNEISEKSEIFDDQFSVERPDGSNFTLKIRSTKLEDSAMYFCASQGQENTGELFFGEGSRLTVL.

This clone has only a few counts. The chain uses TRBV5-5 and TRBJ2-7; TRBD2 matches at 13 bases. Germline loops: CDR1 SGHKS, CDR2 YYEKEE (reference sequence). The CDR3 consists of 15 residues. Trimming removed 2 bases from V and 2 bases from J; junction bases left unmatched: 1. The CDR3 is CASSFGLAGAYEQYF. CDR3 in DNA: TGTGCCAGCAGCTTCGGACTAGCGGGAGCCTACGAGCAGTACTTC.

The table lists this clone with a few counts. This sequence joins TRBV6-5 and TRBJ2-7; D is possibly TRBD2 (5 bases). The ends were cut back, 1 base at V and 6 bases at J, with 16 bases in the middle. The CDR3 loop spans 15 amino acids. Germline V gene lookup returns CDR1 MNHEY and CDR2 SVGAGI. The CDR3 is CASSYFSGFEGEQYF. The CDR3 DNA sequence: TGTGCCAGCAGTTACTTCAGCGGCTTCGAGGGCGAGCAGTACTTC.

The V call is TRBV29-1, the J call TRBJ1-4; no firm D call. The CDR3 extends over 17 amino acids. The V gene lost 6 bases and the J gene lost 2 bases, with 22 bases spanning the gap. Germline CDR1 reads SQVTM; CDR2 reads ANQGSEA. DNA for the CDR3: TGCAGCGTGATAAGCGGGGAGTCAGGTTCTACTAATGAAAAACTGTTTTTT. It encodes CSVISGESGSTNEKLFF. Full variable domain (missing parts from reference TRBV29-1 and TRBJ1-4): SAVISQKPSRDICQRGTSLTIQCQVDSQVTMMFWYRQQPGQSLTLIATANQGSEATYESGFVIDKFPISRPNLTFSTLTVSNMSPEDSSIYLCSVISGESGSTNEKLFFGSGTQLSVL.

In its sample, this clone was seen a few times. The CDR3, as DNA: TGCGCCAGCAACCCGACTAGTCTTTCTTACGAGCAGTACTTC. It yields the protein CASNPTSLSYEQYF. The chain joins TRBV10-1 to TRBJ2-7; D is possibly TRBD2 (6 bases). Germline CDR1 WNHNN, CDR2 SYGVQD (reference sequence). The V gene lost 7 bases and the J gene lost 4 bases, with 17 bases spanning the gap. This CDR3 has 14 amino acids.